This T cell receptor beta chain is from a study of monozygotic twins with cystic fibrosis. Whole-study context: With about 15 PCR cycles, barcoded libraries came from 2.5 to 3.5 micrograms of fragmented DNA.

The data were produced by immunoSEQ multiplex PCR, yet TCRdb's version contains in-frame clones alone and is incomplete. There are 25,000 to 30,000 clones in the sample; roughly nine tenths occur only once, and around 0.5% lies in the top ten. For this clone: Its antigen is still unknown.

Whole-study findings and limits: J usage was most co-twin-similar in 8 of 16 pairs, V in 13. Monozygotic CF twin pairs shared significantly more nucleotide-identical clonotypes than unrelated CF individuals did.

Germline-derived CDR1 and CDR2 are SGHDT and YYEEEE. This CDR3 has 14 residues. V lost 1 base and J lost 0, with 5 bases in between. Sequencing was performed on blood. The sequence derives from a girl aged 2 to 9 with cystic fibrosis. The V and J genes are TRBV5-6 and TRBJ2-4; D remains ambiguous. The CDR3 DNA follows: TGTGCCAGCAGCTTGCGCATAGCCAAAAACATTCAGTACTTC. Encoded protein: CASSLRIAKNIQYF.